This T cell receptor beta chain was identified in a study of blood T cells in healthy people across ages (dated by TCRdb to the mid-2010s). Looking at the study overall: In model experiments, template switching captured roughly one uniquely barcoded TCR beta cDNA molecule for every two T cells. Using deep sequencing normalized with unique cDNA molecular identifiers, the study measured how TCR beta repertoire diversity changes with age. Donors were grouped into four age groups: young (average 16 years), middle-aged (about 40), aged (approximately 58) and long-lived (approximately 78). To avoid experimental bias, donors of different ages were randomly spread across the sequencing lanes. The study analyzed two additional independent replicas of 1 million unique cDNA reads from the same blood draw for two donors, one aged 18 to 30 and one aged 80 or older.

Study-level results and caveats: Since profiling was done on bulk unsorted PBMCs, naive and antigen-experienced compartments could not be conclusively compared. The percentage of naive T cells measured by flow cytometry correlated strongly with observed TCR beta diversity. Compared with the aged group, the long-lived group had more naive CD4+ T cells, fewer expanded clones and increased TCR diversity, a pattern suggesting age selection. Observed TCR beta diversity per million T cells fell roughly linearly with age, and a significant reduction was already apparent by age about 43. Estimates of total diversity based on one million sequenced T cells were regarded as lower bounds and as underestimates. Because the CMV infection status of the donors was unknown, age-related changes in expanded clonotypes may potentially have been confounded.

A remark on this clonotype: No cognate antigen has been identified for it. No much larger clone is present one base from it, and per-base qualities are unavailable.

To prepare the library, 5' RACE was applied. The instrument was an Illumina HiSeq 2500. A second roughly 6 to 12 cycle PCR used a sample-barcoded 5' primer and a J-beta primer mix. Each TCR beta cDNA molecule received a unique molecular identifier from a template-switch 5' adaptor carrying 12 random nucleotides. At least 2.5 million CDR3-containing paired-end reads were obtained from each sample. First-strand cDNA was synthesized from all RNA with the Mint cDNA synthesis kit, primed by a TRBC-specific oligonucleotide. Following uracil-DNA glycosylase treatment, all cDNA underwent a first 18-cycle PCR with the universal primers M1SS and BC2_uni_R. From the authors' description of their analysis: For normalization, 1 million high-quality reads, each with a distinct molecular identifier, were randomly selected from each sample. Reads sharing molecular identifiers were discarded rather than binned into consensus sequences. MiTCR, set to a Q25 quality threshold and the strictest error-elimination algorithm, was used for CDR3 identification, clonotype clustering and error correction. Lower-bound total TCR beta diversity was estimated with a nonparametric unseen species model using Euler transformation. The raw public data were reprocessed by TCRdb itself: fastp quality trimming at Q25, MiXCR clonotype calling, in-frame beta chains only. All rows with the same CDR3 protein become a single entry with the most common DNA and genes. These V and J calls rely on TCRdb rather than the paper's analysis. This sample gives approximately 360,000 distinct CDR3 sequences in total; 45% to 65% of them show up just once. The ten largest clonotypes hold 45% to 55% of the sample.

The CDR3 measures 15 amino acids from cysteine to phenylalanine. Of all the DNA, just the CDR3 is kept, 45 bases in frame from base 1. V lost 4 bases and J lost 1 base; the stretch between them is 16 bases long. CDR1 and CDR2 (DFQATT, SNEGSKA) derive from the germline V gene (reference sequence). Systemically healthy Caucasian individuals from Russia, 39 in total and aged about 6 to 90 years, were included as donors. Around 10 milliliters of peripheral blood were collected from each donor into EDTA-treated Vacutainer tubes. Ficoll-Paque density-gradient centrifugation was used to isolate PBMCs, with at least 6.5 million per sample. Total RNA was extracted from PBMCs with Trizol reagent, with at least 6 micrograms obtained per sample. For every donor, flow cytometry on a PBMC aliquot measured the percentage of naive CD45RAhigh/CD27high T cells.

The sequence came from a man in his sixties in good health. The sequence links TRBV20-1 to TRBJ1-1; TRBD1 is a weak D gene call, 5 bases matching. Sequences were obtained from blood. The CDR3 loop reads CSATDAGRGNTEAFF. The bases are TGCAGTGCTACTGATGCAGGGCGAGGGAACACTGAAGCTTTCTTT.